The 32 T cell receptor beta chains in this list originate from one sample, sequenced in a study of early T cells in non-severe SARS-CoV-2 infection (dated by TCRdb to the early 2020s). Library prep was done by 5' RACE. The listed sequencing device is NextSeq 500. The public reads were reanalyzed by TCRdb: fastp trimming at Q25, MiXCR alignment, in-frame beta chains only. Entries that share a CDR3 protein sequence are merged under the most common genes and DNA. The sample table records 50,000 to 80,000 distinct CDR3 sequences; less than 5% of these occur just once. The leading ten clones occupy just under 5% of the sample. Sequencing was carried out using whole blood. These receptors came from an adult who was a healthcare worker with PCR-confirmed SARS-CoV-2 infection or an uninfected control (not recorded which).

This clonotype came up a few times. V and J are TRBV5-1 and TRBJ2-5; tentatively, D is TRBD2 (5 bases). The length of the CDR3 is 14 residues. CDR1 and CDR2 (germline): SGHRS, YFSETQ. With 2 bases removed from V and 5 bases from J, the gap between germline ends came to 13 bases. The CDR3 region has the DNA TGCGCCAGCAGCTTAGACACTAGAGGGGAGACCCAGTACTTC. This translates into CASSLDTRGETQYF.

This clonotype was seen many times. The J gene is TRBJ2-3, the V gene TRBV7-8; D tentatively reads TRBD1 or TRBD2 (5 bases each). From germline, CDR1 is SGHVS and CDR2 FQNEAQ. Deletions cut 1 base from V and 0 bases from J, with 14 bases between. There are 17 residues in the CDR3. Here the CDR3 reads CASSLGRGDGSTDTQYF. CDR3 bases: TGTGCCAGCAGCTTAGGGAGAGGGGACGGAAGCACAGATACGCAGTATTTT.

This clonotype has at least ten counts. The rearrangement links TRBV27 to TRBJ1-2; D is unresolved. This CDR3 has 15 residues. Germline lookup yields CDR1 MNHEY and CDR2 SMNVEV (reference sequence). V shed 3 bases and J shed 2 bases, with 13 bases lying between them. CDR3 in DNA: TGTGCCAGCAGTTTTTCCGCCCTGGCGAACTATGGCTACACCTTC. Translating gives CASSFSALANYGYTF.

This clonotype was found many times. This chain links TRBV27 with TRBJ2-6; D may be TRBD1 (5 bases). The germline V gene has CDR1 MNHEY and CDR2 SMNVEV (reference sequence). CDR3 length equals 16 residues. Between the trimmed V and J ends, which lost 10 bases and 0 bases, there was a span of 16 bases. CDR3 sequence reads: CATRQRDRSGANVLTF. The CDR3 nucleotides read TGTGCCACCAGACAGCGAGATCGCTCTGGGGCCAACGTCCTGACTTTC.

The chain couples TRBV7-9 to TRBJ1-1, with TRBD1 as a possible D gene (6 bases). CDR3 size: 14 residues. The V and J ends lost 2 bases and 1 base respectively, with 8 bases between them. From germline, CDR1 is SEHNR and CDR2 FQNEAQ (reference sequence). The CDR3 DNA sequence: TGTGCCAGCAGCTTACGACAGGCGAACACTGAAGCTTTCTTT. Translation gives CASSLRQANTEAFF.

This clonotype was found many times. This chain connects TRBV7-8 to TRBJ2-3; TRBD1 matches at 10 bases. In germline, CDR1 is SGHVS, CDR2 FQNEAQ. Germline trimming cut 5 bases from V and 2 bases from J; bases unmatched to any gene: 7. CDR3 length equals 16 residues. The CDR3 reads CASSVRQGASTDTQYF. CDR3 DNA sequence: TGTGCCAGCAGCGTACGACAGGGGGCTTCCACAGATACGCAGTATTTT.

This clonotype is categorized as medium-sized. The CDR3, as DNA: TGTGCCAGCAGCCCCCCGTTCGGGACAGGGGGCTCGGGAGAGACCCAGTACTTC. Translated: CASSPPFGTGGSGETQYF. The chain is built from TRBV27 and TRBJ2-5; 12 bases are shared with TRBD1. V trimming: 6 bases; J trimming: 4 bases; junction bases outside the gene matches: 15. The CDR3 runs to 18 residues. Germline V lookup: CDR1 MNHEY, CDR2 SMNVEV (reference sequence).

This clonotype was seen repeatedly, ten times or more. The chain joins TRBV6-5 to TRBJ2-7; 12 nucleotides line up with TRBD2. The CDR3 is 15 residues long. Trimming at V came to 7 bases and at J to 4 bases, leaving 8 bases not matched to a gene. The germline V gene has CDR1 MNHEY and CDR2 SVGAGI. CDR3 region: CASTNLAGGPYEQYF. As DNA, the CDR3 is TGTGCCAGCACCAACCTAGCGGGAGGGCCTTACGAGCAGTACTTC.

This clonotype was seen ten or more times. This chain connects TRBV28 to TRBJ2-1; TRBD2 matches at 8 bases. The CDR3 is 16 amino acids. CDR1 and CDR2 (germline): MDHEN, SYDVKM. J gave up 4 bases and V 5 bases, and 10 bases lay outside the gene matches. CDR3 sequence: CASSPGGVAGYNEQFF. The CDR3 DNA reads as TGTGCCAGCAGTCCCGGTGGGGTAGCGGGGTACAATGAGCAGTTCTTC.

In its sample, this clonotype was seen a few times. The rearrangement uses TRBV29-1 and TRBJ1-1; 8 bases map to TRBD1. Germline V CDR1 and CDR2: SQVTM, ANQGSEA. This CDR3 spans 14 amino acids. Trimming removed 5 bases from V and 2 bases from J; junction bases left unmatched: 7. CDR3 DNA: TGCAGCGTTCTTCAGGGGGCCGAAAACACTGAAGCTTTCTTT. Protein sequence: CSVLQGAENTEAFF.

The chain is built from TRBV19 and TRBJ1-2, with 10 positions matching TRBD1. Losses at the gene ends were 3 bases for V and 4 bases for J; bases not matched to a gene: 11. The CDR3 has 17 amino acids. The germline V gene has CDR1 LNHDA and CDR2 SQIVND (reference sequence). CDR3 in amino acids: CASSMNSLRDRGYGYTF. For the CDR3, the DNA is TGTGCCAGTAGTATGAACTCTTTAAGGGACAGGGGCTATGGCTACACCTTC.

The chain is built from TRBV10-3 and TRBJ1-1, with 9 bases aligning to TRBD1. CDR1 ENHRY and CDR2 SYGVKD come from the germline V gene. The V gene end was trimmed by 3 bases and the J gene end by 6 bases; junction bases not matched to a gene: 5. The CDR3 is 14 amino acids. The CDR3 nucleotides are TGTGCCATCAGTGACACAGGGACAGGGCCTGAAGCTTTCTTT. Its protein is CAISDTGTGPEAFF.

This clonotype was recorded a few times. This chain connects TRBV10-3 to TRBJ2-2; TRBD1 aligns across 10 bases. The J segment lost 3 bases and the V segment lost 6 bases, leaving 1 base of the junction unmatched. This CDR3 has 14 amino acids. In germline, CDR1 is ENHRY, CDR2 SYGVKD. The CDR3 coding sequence is TGTGCCATCAGGGGGACAGGGGACACCGGGGAGCTGTTTTTT. The encoded protein is CAIRGTGDTGELFF.

This clonotype has a count of ten or more. In nucleotides, the CDR3 is TGTGCCAGCAGCGGGACTAGCGGTTACGAGCAGTACTTC. Protein product: CASSGTSGYEQYF. The gene calls are TRBV16 and TRBJ2-7; TRBD2 matches at 11 bases. The germline V gene has CDR1 KGHSY and CDR2 FQNENV. V gave up 5 bases and J gave up 4 bases; unmatched junction bases: 1. CDR3 length: 13 residues.

CDR3 protein: CASSVRTEYGYTF. The CDR3 region has the DNA TGTGCCAGCAGTGTAAGAACGGAATATGGCTACACCTTC. The V gene is TRBV5-8, the J gene TRBJ1-2, with D uncertain. The CDR3 is 13 residues long. CDR1 SGHTS and CDR2 YDEGEE come from the germline V gene. V lost 5 bases and J 5 bases, leaving 13 bases between the germline ends.

The sample holds a few counts of this clonotype. This chain joins TRBV11-2 and TRBJ1-2, with D perhaps TRBD1 (6 bases). In germline, CDR1 is SGHAT, CDR2 FQNNGV. The CDR3 consists of 16 residues. V shed 5 bases and J shed 3 bases, with 19 bases lying between them. The chain's CDR3 is CASSRFYMTGHYGYTF. DNA for the CDR3: TGTGCCAGCAGCCGCTTCTATATGACAGGTCACTATGGCTACACCTTC. Complete variable domain (other parts from reference TRBV11-2 and TRBJ1-2): EAGVAQSPRYKIIEKRQSVAFWCNPISGHATLYWYQQILGQGPKLLIQFQNNGVVDDSQLPKDRFSAERLKGVDSTLKIQPAKLEDSAVYLCASSRFYMTGHYGYTFGSGTRLTVV.

This clonotype was seen ten or more times. The chain links TRBV19 to TRBJ1-5; possibly TRBD1 for D (5 bases). The CDR3 covers 15 residues. V was pared by 7 bases and J by 0 bases, with 13 bases between. Germline V lookup: CDR1 LNHDA, CDR2 SQIVND (reference sequence). The CDR3 nucleotides are TGTGCCAGTACCCCGACAGCCGCTAGCAATCAGCCCCAGCATTTT. It specifies CASTPTAASNQPQHF.

This clonotype was counted many times. The chain combines TRBV7-2 with TRBJ2-5; the D gene could be TRBD1 or TRBD2 (5 bases each). CDR1 is SGHTA, CDR2 FQGNSA, per germline. Trimming took off 2 bases at V and 5 bases at J, with 15 bases between the two ends. The CDR3 has 15 residues. The CDR3 sequence: CASSLNQGGGETQYF. In DNA form, the CDR3 reads TGTGCCAGCAGCTTAAATCAGGGCGGCGGGGAGACCCAGTACTTC. Full variable domain (rest looked up from reference TRBV7-2 and TRBJ2-5): GAGVSQSPSNKVTEKGKDVELRCDPISGHTALYWYRQSLGQGLEFLIYFQGNSAPDKSGLPSDRFSAERTGGSVSTLTIQRTQQEDSAVYLCASSLNQGGGETQYFGPGTRLLVL.

This chain links TRBV18 with TRBJ2-7; 8 bases match TRBD1. V was clipped by 6 bases and J by 3 bases; unmatched bases: 16. Germline V gene lookup returns CDR1 KGHSH and CDR2 LQKENI. The CDR3 spans 17 residues. CDR3 nucleotides: TGTGCCAGCTCCACAGGCCCAGGACAGGGCTCTCTCTACGAGCAGTACTTC. Translated: CASSTGPGQGSLYEQYF.

This clonotype was recorded at least ten times. The chain employs TRBV25-1 and TRBJ1-3; 9 positions agree with TRBD1. This CDR3 contains 16 residues. Germline CDR1 and CDR2: MGHDK and SYGVNS. J lost 0 bases, V lost 5 bases, and 5 bases had no gene match. CDR3 region: CASSSTGGSSGNTIYF. The CDR3 DNA reads as TGTGCCAGCAGTTCGACAGGGGGGAGCTCTGGAAACACCATATATTTT.

This clonotype was recorded a few times. The V call is TRBV11-2, the J call TRBJ2-3; TRBD2 agrees at 11 bases. Germline-derived CDR1 and CDR2 are SGHAT and FQNNGV. V was pared by 3 bases and J by 5 bases, with 7 bases of the junction left unmatched. The CDR3 length is 16 residues. The CDR3: CASSFGSGTSGDTQYF. CDR3 DNA sequence: TGTGCCAGCAGCTTCGGGTCCGGGACTAGCGGAGATACGCAGTATTTT.

This clonotype has at least ten counts. This chain joins TRBV4-3 and TRBJ2-7; no clear D. Germline CDR1 is LGHNA and CDR2 is YSLEER. This CDR3 region has 14 residues. Between the trimmed V and J ends, which lost 0 bases and 4 bases, there was a span of 10 bases. CDR3 coding DNA: TGCGCCAGCAGCCAAGATCTTTGGCGTTACGAGCAGTACTTC. Amino acid sequence: CASSQDLWRYEQYF.

This clonotype was recorded many times. The J gene is TRBJ2-3, the V gene TRBV2, with D perhaps matching TRBD2 (6 bases). Germline V gene sequence: CDR1 SNHLY, CDR2 FYNNEI. Trimming left V 4 bases short and J 8 bases short, with 16 bases between. CDR3 length: 14 amino acids. In DNA, the CDR3 is TGTGCCAGCAGTGGGCGGGACCGACTGGGTACGCAGTATTTT. Translated: CASSGRDRLGTQYF. Full variable domain (outside the CDR3, taken from reference TRBV2 and TRBJ2-3): EPEVTQTPSHQVTQMGQEVILRCVPISNHLYFYWYRQILGQKVEFLVSFYNNEISEKSEIFDDQFSVERPDGSNFTLKIRSTKLEDSAMYFCASSGRDRLGTQYFGPGTRLTVL.

This clonotype was counted many times. The CDR3 is CASSLAQTNTEAFF. In DNA, the CDR3 is TGCGCCAGCAGCTTGGCACAAACGAACACTGAAGCTTTCTTT. V usage is TRBV5-1 and J usage is TRBJ1-1; D call uncertain. In germline, CDR1 is SGHRS, CDR2 YFSETQ. V was pared by 0 bases and J by 1 base, with 7 bases between. This CDR3 has 14 residues.

This clonotype was found a few times. This rearrangement joins TRBV20-1 to TRBJ2-7; D ambiguous. CDR1 is DFQATT, CDR2 SNEGSKA, per germline (reference sequence). The V end was cut by 6 bases, the J end by 6 bases, with 12 bases between. CDR3 length: 11 amino acids. This chain's CDR3 is CSATVSGEQYF. CDR3 coding DNA: TGCAGTGCAACAGTCTCGGGCGAGCAGTACTTC.

This clonotype occurred many times. The genes are TRBV7-8 and TRBJ2-7, with D maybe TRBD2 (6 bases). The CDR3 has 14 amino acids. Germline V gene lookup returns CDR1 SGHVS and CDR2 FQNEAQ. V lost 2 bases to trimming and J lost 3 bases, with 11 bases between them. The CDR3 DNA sequence: TGTGCCAGCAGCTTAACTGGCGGGAACTACGAGCAGTACTTC. Translated, it gives CASSLTGGNYEQYF.

This clonotype was observed a few times. The chain employs TRBV7-9 and TRBJ2-1, with D unclear. Per germline, CDR1 SEHNR and CDR2 FQNEAQ (reference sequence). This CDR3 has 12 amino acids. The germline V and J ends were trimmed by 5 bases and 10 bases, with 12 bases remaining between them. The CDR3 DNA reads TGTGCCAGCAGCCTCTCCCAAAGGGAGCAGTTCTTC. Protein sequence: CASSLSQREQFF.

This clonotype was seen just once. V is TRBV19 and J is TRBJ2-5, with no clear D. Trimming shortened V by 10 bases and J by 4 bases, and 13 bases separated the two germline ends. This CDR3 region has 12 residues. The germline gives CDR1 LNHDA, CDR2 SQIVND (reference sequence). CDR3 sequence (DNA): TGTGCCACCGAATCCCCCGGAGAGACCCAGTACTTC. Protein: CATESPGETQYF.

The chain couples TRBV7-2 to TRBJ2-7; D remains ambiguous. Germline V gives CDR1 SGHTA, CDR2 FQGNSA. This CDR3 spans 14 amino acids. Trimming left V 2 bases short and J 2 bases short, with 10 bases between. The chain's CDR3 is CASSLTPGTYEQYF. The CDR3 nucleotides are TGTGCCAGCAGCTTAACCCCAGGAACCTACGAGCAGTACTTC.

This clonotype has just a few counts. The genes are TRBV20-1 and TRBJ2-1; 9 nucleotides align to TRBD2. This CDR3 has 15 amino acids. Per the germline V gene, CDR1 is DFQATT and CDR2 is SNEGSKA (reference sequence). J lost 5 bases, V lost 5 bases, and 10 bases had no gene match. The CDR3: CSARRLAGSHNEQFF. DNA for the CDR3: TGCAGTGCTCGCCGGCTAGCGGGGTCACACAATGAGCAGTTCTTC.

In its sample, this clonotype was seen many times. The rearrangement joins TRBV6-5 to TRBJ2-2, with 13 bases that match TRBD2. CDR3 size: 16 residues. Germline CDR1 reads MNHEY; CDR2 reads SVGAGI. Trimming at V came to 5 bases and at J to 5 bases, leaving 5 bases not matched to a gene. The CDR3 bases are TGTGCCAGCAGTCCCATGACTAGCGGGAGGACCGGGGAGCTGTTTTTT. This codes for CASSPMTSGRTGELFF.

The table lists this clonotype with many counts. This chain joins TRBV4-3 and TRBJ2-1; 8 bases line up with TRBD2. The CDR3 has 16 residues. J was trimmed by 4 bases and V by 0 bases; bases with no gene match: 5. CDR1 and CDR2 from the germline V gene are LGHNA and YSLEER. Written as DNA, the CDR3 is TGCGCCAGCAGCCAAGATATAGCGGGGATATACAATGAGCAGTTCTTC. Its translation: CASSQDIAGIYNEQFF.